This is a list of T cell receptor beta chains from one sample in a study of T cells after yellow fever vaccination. TCRdb ran MiXCR on the 5' RACE reads and lists one entry per CDR3 protein. Of some 300,000 distinct CDR3 sequences detected, about 10% appear once; the ten largest clones hold over 3%. Material: CD4+ T cells sorted from PBMCs, obtained 5 days after the yellow fever booster vaccination. The origin of the receptors is a man younger than 35 who received the YFV17D yellow fever vaccine. Each CDR3 is given with its conserved first and last residue. A D gene is named only where the DNA matches it firmly. Only part of the rows carry a size: once, few, many, or a class if the clone is expanded.

>.|TRBV7-9|.|TRBJ1-4
TGTGCCAGCAGCCAACGAGGAGTTGAAAAACTGTTTTTT
CASSQRGVEKLFF
>TRBD1|TRBV6-5|many|TRBJ2-1
TGTGCCAGCAGTGCCTCGGGACAGGTCTACAATGAGCAGTTCTTC
CASSASGQVYNEQFF
>.|TRBV7-9|many|TRBJ1-1
TGTGCCAGCAGCTTAGTGGAGGGCACTGAAGCTTTCTTT
CASSLVEGTEAFF
>.|TRBV12-3/TRBV12-4|.|TRBJ1-4
TGTGCCAGCAGTTTAGGGGACACCGTTAATGAAAAACTGTTTTTT
CASSLGDTVNEKLFF
>.|TRBV18|.|TRBJ2-2
TGTGCCAGCTCCCAGGATACTGGATTCGCGAACACCGGGGAGCTGTTTTTT
CASSQDTGFANTGELFF
>.|TRBV28|few|TRBJ2-3
TGTGCCAGCAGTCAGTCCCCCACAGATACGCAGTATTTT
CASSQSPTDTQYF
>TRBD1|TRBV12-3/TRBV12-4|.|TRBJ2-4
TGTGCCAGCAGGGGGACACAGGGGAGTTTAGGAAACATTCAGTACTTC
CASRGTQGSLGNIQYF
>.|TRBV5-5|few|TRBJ1-6
TGTGCCAGCAGCTTGGTTCCGGCACCAAATTCACCCCTCCACTTT
CASSLVPAPNSPLHF
>.|TRBV12-3/TRBV12-4|.|TRBJ2-7
TGTGCCAGCAGTTATGGCACCTCCTACGAGCAGTACTTC
CASSYGTSYEQYF
>TRBD1|TRBV11-2|many|TRBJ1-1
TGTGCCAGCAGCGTGACAGGGATCGGACGGGCTTTCTTT
CASSVTGIGRAFF
>.|TRBV20-1|.|TRBJ2-5
TGCAGTGCTCCAAACCCTGTGACAGGACAAGAGACCCAGTACTTC
CSAPNPVTGQETQYF
>.|TRBV12-3/TRBV12-4|.|TRBJ1-1
TGTGCCAGCGCCCCTACAGACACTGAAGCTTTCTTT
CASAPTDTEAFF
>.|TRBV20-1|.|TRBJ2-6
TGCAGTGCCCCCGAGGCCGGACACTCTGGGGCCAACGTCCTGACTTTC
CSAPEAGHSGANVLTF
>TRBD1|TRBV5-5|few|TRBJ2-7
TGTGCCAGCAGCTTTGAAGGGCTGGGGACAGGCTCCTACGAGCAGTACTTC
CASSFEGLGTGSYEQYF
>.|TRBV5-1|many|TRBJ2-1
TGCGCCAGCAGCGGGGGGAGCTCCTACAATGAGCAGTTCTTC
CASSGGSSYNEQFF
>.|TRBV6-5|few|TRBJ2-1
TGTGCCAGCAGTGATACAGGGTACTACAATGAGCAGTTCTTC
CASSDTGYYNEQFF
>.|TRBV20-1|.|TRBJ1-5
TGCAGTGCTAGTGGTGGTGAGCAGCCCCAGCATTTT
CSASGGEQPQHF
>.|TRBV15|.|TRBJ2-1
TGTGCCACCAGCAGAGCGGTCGAGACTAGTAGGGGGGATGAGCAGTTCTTC
CATSRAVETSRGDEQFF
>.|TRBV6-2/TRBV6-3|many|TRBJ2-3
TGTGCCAGCAGAAGGGACAGCACAGATACGCAGTATTTT
CASRRDSTDTQYF
>.|TRBV24-1|.|TRBJ2-5
TGTGCCACCAGTGTCGGGCGGCCGCCAGAGACCCAGTACTTC
CATSVGRPPETQYF
>.|TRBV20-1|.|TRBJ1-2
TGCAGTGCTAGAGATCAAGGGCGGGGAAACTATGGCTACACCTTC
CSARDQGRGNYGYTF
>.|TRBV12-3/TRBV12-4|many|TRBJ1-5
TGTGCCAGCAGTCGAAACCGGCAGGGGAATCAGCCCCAGCATTTT
CASSRNRQGNQPQHF